What follows are 32 T cell receptor beta chains derived from one specimen sequenced in a study of blood T cell repertoires in COVID-19. Produced via immunoSEQ multiplex PCR; TCRdb's table is partial and in-frame only. Of about 140,000 clones in the sample, more than 80% are singletons; the top ten hold 1.6%. Sequenced: PBMCs or T cells enriched from blood (not recorded which). The receptors here all came from a woman younger than 30 who had been exposed to COVID-19.

The chain links TRBV18 to TRBJ2-3; maybe TRBD2 (6 bases). Trimming pared 6 bases from V and 4 bases from J, leaving 11 bases between. This CDR3 contains 13 residues. Germline V gene lookup returns CDR1 KGHSH and CDR2 LQKENI. The chain's CDR3 is CASSGGNPDTQYF. DNA for the CDR3: TGTGCCAGCTCGGGAGGAAACCCAGATACGCAGTATTTT.

The chain joins TRBV6-4 to TRBJ2-1; 9 bases map to TRBD2. The CDR3 is made up of 16 amino acids. V lost 4 bases to trimming and J lost 2 bases; unmatched junction nucleotides: 6. CDR1 is MRHNA, CDR2 SNTAGT, per germline. DNA of the CDR3: TGTGCCAGCAGTGGGCTAGCGGGAAGAACCTACAATGAGCAGTTCTTC. Translating it yields CASSGLAGRTYNEQFF.

The chain couples TRBV7-9 to TRBJ1-2; tentative D call: TRBD1 (5 bases). The ends were cut back, 4 bases at V and 8 bases at J, with 14 bases in the middle. The CDR3 covers 13 residues. In germline, CDR1 is SEHNR, CDR2 FQNEAQ (reference sequence). The CDR3 bases are TGTGCCAGCAGCTCCCAGGGCGAAGGGGGCTACACCTTC. Encoded protein: CASSSQGEGGYTF.

This clone was seen a single time. The CDR3 DNA reads as TGTGCCAGCAGCCCCTCCGACAGGGGGATTTATCTTACCCAGTACTTC. Translating gives CASSPSDRGIYLTQYF. V gene TRBV11-2 combines with J gene TRBJ2-5; 9 bases are shared with TRBD1. The CDR3 has 16 residues. Germline loops: CDR1 SGHAT, CDR2 FQNNGV. The ends lost 5 bases at V and 8 bases at J; junction bases unmatched: 15.

This clone was found a few times. V and J are TRBV5-1 and TRBJ1-2; possible D gene TRBD1, 5 bases. The germline V gene encodes CDR1 SGHRS and CDR2 YFSETQ. Trimming removed 0 bases at V and 2 bases at J, with 8 bases between. The CDR3 length is 14 residues. The chain's CDR3 is CASSLEEGNYGYTF. CDR3 bases: TGCGCCAGCAGCTTGGAGGAGGGGAACTATGGCTACACCTTC.

The chain has TRBV30 and TRBJ1-1; D call uncertain. Trimming stripped 3 bases from V and 9 bases from J, with 20 bases between. Germline loops: CDR1 GTSNPN, CDR2 SVGIG (reference sequence). This CDR3 region has 14 residues. The CDR3 bases are TGTGCCTGGAGAAGAAGTCCCCCAGGCTTAAAAGCTTTCTTT. Amino acids: CAWRRSPPGLKAFF.

The chain links TRBV28 to TRBJ1-5; D unresolved. The CDR3 runs 15 residues. The germline V gene has CDR1 MDHEN and CDR2 SYDVKM. V shed 6 bases and J shed 6 bases, with 18 bases lying between them. The CDR3 region has the DNA TGTGCCAGCAGCAATGGACGGAGGCGGATTCAGCCCCAGCATTTT. It is translated as CASSNGRRRIQPQHF.

The genes are TRBV6-1 and TRBJ2-7, with D possibly matching TRBD2 (5 bases). Trimming pared 2 bases from V and 3 bases from J, leaving 5 bases between. CDR3 length: 12 amino acids. Germline V gene lookup returns CDR1 MNHNS and CDR2 SASEGT. The CDR3 is CASSERGYEQYF. CDR3 nucleotides: TGTGCCAGCAGTGAACGGGGCTACGAGCAGTACTTC.

V gene TRBV15 combines with J gene TRBJ1-5; TRBD1 aligns across 11 bases. Germline CDR1 reads LNHNV; CDR2 reads YYDKDF (reference sequence). The V and J ends lost 0 bases and 6 bases, in that order; junction bases with no gene match: 7. This CDR3 is built from 17 residues. DNA of the CDR3: TGTGCCACCAGCAGAGATTTGGGGACAGGGGGAAGTCAGCCCCAGCATTTT. It translates to CATSRDLGTGGSQPQHF. Supplemented by reference TRBV15 and TRBJ1-5, the full variable domain reads DAMVIQNPRYQVTQFGKPVTLSCSQTLNHNVMYWYQQKSSQAPKLLFHYYDKDFNNEADTPDNFQSRRPNTSFCFLDIRSPGLGDTAMYLCATSRDLGTGGSQPQHFGDGTRLSIL.

The chain employs TRBV27 and TRBJ2-7; 8 bases match TRBD1. CDR3 length equals 14 residues. The junction had 7 bases not matched to a gene; V was cut back by 6 bases and J by 3 bases. Per germline, CDR1 MNHEY and CDR2 SMNVEV (reference sequence). The CDR3, as DNA: TGTGCCAGCAGCCGGACAGGGAAGGGCTACGAGCAGTACTTC. Its translation is CASSRTGKGYEQYF.

V gene TRBV7-2 combines with J gene TRBJ1-5; no definite D call. Trimming cost V 2 bases and J 7 bases, with 12 bases left between them. This CDR3 comprises 14 residues. Per the germline V gene, CDR1 is SGHTA and CDR2 is FQGNSA. For the CDR3, the DNA is TGTGCCAGCAGCTTATATTCCGGGGAACAGCCCCAGCATTTT. This sequence encodes CASSLYSGEQPQHF.

CDR3 DNA sequence: TGCGCCAGCAGCCACCCCAAGGGACAGGGCCTATACACTGAAGCTTTCTTT. Translation: CASSHPKGQGLYTEAFF. The rearrangement joins TRBV4-1 to TRBJ1-1; 9 positions agree with TRBD1. Losses at the gene ends were 3 bases for V and 3 bases for J; bases not matched to a gene: 11. The CDR3 is 17 residues long. Germline CDR1 MGHRA, CDR2 YSYEKL.

V and J are TRBV29-1 and TRBJ1-1; D uncertain. CDR3 length: 14 residues. The germline V gene encodes CDR1 SQVTM and CDR2 ANQGSEA. V was clipped by 4 bases and J by 4 bases, with 16 bases between them. The CDR3 DNA sequence: TGCAGCGTTGCCGGTCACCAGGCCCGCACTGAAGCTTTCTTT. Encoded protein: CSVAGHQARTEAFF.

This sequence joins TRBV27 and TRBJ2-7, with 7 bases fitting TRBD1. The V gene end was trimmed by 5 bases and the J gene end by 0 bases; junction bases not matched to a gene: 4. Germline V CDR1 and CDR2: MNHEY, SMNVEV (reference sequence). The CDR3 sequence is 14 residues long. CDR3 residues: CASSHGDSSYEQYF. The CDR3 nucleotides read TGTGCCAGCAGTCACGGGGACAGCTCCTACGAGCAGTACTTC.

The V gene is TRBV15, the J gene TRBJ2-1; maybe TRBD2 (8 bases). Deletions cut 4 bases from V and 6 bases from J, with 16 bases between. Germline V gene lookup returns CDR1 LNHNV and CDR2 YYDKDF (reference sequence). CDR3 length equals 15 residues. CDR3 sequence reads: CATSKGASGPNEQFF. Written as DNA, the CDR3 is TGTGCCACCAGCAAGGGGGCTAGCGGGCCCAATGAGCAGTTCTTC. Full variable domain (outside the CDR3, taken from reference TRBV15 and TRBJ2-1): DAMVIQNPRYQVTQFGKPVTLSCSQTLNHNVMYWYQQKSSQAPKLLFHYYDKDFNNEADTPDNFQSRRPNTSFCFLDIRSPGLGDTAMYLCATSKGASGPNEQFFGPGTRLTVL.

The rearrangement links TRBV7-8 to TRBJ2-7; 9 positions match TRBD2. CDR3 length: 17 amino acids. The V segment lost 5 bases and the J segment 4 bases; nucleotides outside the gene matches: 15. Per germline, CDR1 SGHVS and CDR2 FQNEAQ. The CDR3 DNA sequence: TGTGCCAGCAGCCGAGGGGTTTCTAGCGGGAAGGTTTACGAGCAGTACTTC. Its protein is CASSRGVSSGKVYEQYF.

This sequence joins TRBV4-2 and TRBJ2-6, with 8 bases matching TRBD2. This CDR3 has 18 residues. Per the germline V gene, CDR1 is LGHNA and CDR2 is YNFKEQ. J was trimmed by 2 bases and V by 4 bases; bases with no gene match: 10. CDR3 region: CASSPLAGGGTGANVLTF. The CDR3 DNA is TGTGCCAGCAGCCCGCTGGCGGGAGGAGGGACTGGGGCCAACGTCCTGACTTTC.

The CDR3: CASSIGGIGTDTQYF. The CDR3, as DNA: TGTGCCAGTAGTATCGGCGGGATTGGTACAGATACGCAGTATTTT. The V call is TRBV19, the J call TRBJ2-3; perhaps TRBD2 as D (6 bases). Between the trimmed V and J ends, which lost 3 bases and 3 bases, there was a span of 13 bases. Per germline, CDR1 LNHDA and CDR2 SQIVND (reference sequence). This CDR3 spans 15 amino acids.

The chain couples TRBV28 to TRBJ2-7, with 10 bases aligning to TRBD1. Germline CDR1 MDHEN, CDR2 SYDVKM. The CDR3 sequence is 15 residues long. J lost 3 bases, V lost 5 bases, and 7 bases had no gene match. CDR3 nucleotides: TGTGCCAGCAGTACCGGGACAGGGGTCGTCTACGAGCAGTACTTC. Encoded protein: CASSTGTGVVYEQYF.

The V call is TRBV7-3, the J call TRBJ2-7; 9 bases match TRBD1. The CDR3 spans 15 residues. Trimming took 2 bases from V and 4 from J; bases not matched to a gene: 6. Germline CDR1 is SGHTA and CDR2 is FQGTGA. CDR3 in DNA: TGTGCCAGCAGCTTATCCGACAGGGGGGAGTACGAGCAGTACTTC. Amino acids: CASSLSDRGEYEQYF.

The V gene is TRBV7-3, the J gene TRBJ2-1; D might be TRBD2 (6 bases). This CDR3 has 13 amino acids. The germline CDR1 and CDR2 sequences are SGHTA and FQGTGA. V was pared by 4 bases and J by 7 bases, with 11 bases between. CDR3 nucleotide sequence: TGTGCCAGCAGCTCGACACTAGCAAATGAGCAGTTCTTC. Amino acid sequence: CASSSTLANEQFF.

This chain connects TRBV6-4 to TRBJ1-5; no reliable D call. CDR1 MRHNA and CDR2 SNTAGT come from the germline V gene. CDR3 size: 13 residues. Between the trimmed V and J ends, which lost 3 bases and 0 bases, there was a span of 3 bases. The CDR3 spells CASSEYSNQPQHF. CDR3 in DNA: TGTGCCAGCAGTGAGTATAGCAATCAGCCCCAGCATTTT.

The chain couples TRBV7-3 to TRBJ2-3, with D possibly being TRBD1 (7 bases). V shed 5 bases and J shed 5 bases, with 17 bases lying between them. Germline CDR1 and CDR2: SGHTA and FQGTGA. The CDR3 runs to 15 residues. The CDR3: CASSPSGGSRDTQYF. The CDR3 DNA follows: TGTGCCAGCAGCCCTTCAGGGGGGTCCCGAGATACGCAGTATTTT.

This clone is a singleton in its sample. This sequence joins TRBV10-3 and TRBJ2-7; TRBD1 matches 9 bases. Germline values: CDR1 ENHRY, CDR2 SYGVKD. CDR3 length: 15 residues. Germline trimming cut 4 bases from V and 6 bases from J; bases unmatched to any gene: 10. The CDR3 DNA reads as TGTGCCATCAGTGTTTCGGGACAGGGACTGTCCGAGCAGTACTTC. Amino acids: CAISVSGQGLSEQYF.

This clone was observed a single time. The chain uses TRBV5-1 and TRBJ1-4, with D uncertain. Trimming pared 0 bases from V and 0 bases from J, leaving 6 bases between. The germline V gene encodes CDR1 SGHRS and CDR2 YFSETQ. The CDR3 loop spans 15 amino acids. The CDR3 sequence is CASSLGSATNEKLFF. For the CDR3, the DNA is TGCGCCAGCAGCTTGGGGTCAGCAACTAATGAAAAACTGTTTTTT.

V usage is TRBV15 and J usage is TRBJ2-3; tentative D call: TRBD2 (5 bases). Germline V CDR1 and CDR2: LNHNV, YYDKDF (reference sequence). This CDR3 region has 15 residues. V lost 1 base and J 1 base, leaving 9 bases between the germline ends. The CDR3, as DNA: TGTGCCACCAGCAGAGGTGGGAGTCGCACAGATACGCAGTATTTT. Residues: CATSRGGSRTDTQYF. Combining the CDR3 with reference TRBV15 and TRBJ2-3 gives the whole variable domain DAMVIQNPRYQVTQFGKPVTLSCSQTLNHNVMYWYQQKSSQAPKLLFHYYDKDFNNEADTPDNFQSRRPNTSFCFLDIRSPGLGDTAMYLCATSRGGSRTDTQYFGPGTRLTVL.

Here the CDR3 reads CASSYTGLAGADTQYF. CDR3 DNA: TGTGCCAGCAGTTACACGGGACTAGCGGGAGCAGATACGCAGTATTTT. The chain joins TRBV6-5 to TRBJ2-3; 14 positions match TRBD2. Per germline, CDR1 MNHEY and CDR2 SVGAGI. V gave up 2 bases and J gave up 4 bases; unmatched junction bases: 2. The length of the CDR3 is 16 residues.

This clone was recorded a few times. The V gene is TRBV27, the J gene TRBJ1-5, with 8 bases lining up with TRBD1. Germline V gene sequence: CDR1 MNHEY, CDR2 SMNVEV (reference sequence). This CDR3 region has 19 residues. The junction had 18 bases not matched to a gene; V was cut back by 6 bases and J by 2 bases. CDR3 coding DNA: TGTGCCAGCAGAGCCAGGTACACAGGACAGGGTTGGGGCAATCAGCCCCAGCATTTT. Translation: CASRARYTGQGWGNQPQHF.

The chain recombines TRBV10-3 with TRBJ2-3; TRBD1 aligns across 7 bases. Germline V gene data show CDR1 as ENHRY and CDR2 as SYGVKD. V trimming: 0 bases; J trimming: 4 bases; junction bases outside the gene matches: 7. The CDR3 runs to 16 residues. The CDR3 loop reads CAISESKGQGADTQYF. CDR3 bases: TGTGCCATCAGTGAGTCGAAAGGGCAGGGGGCAGATACGCAGTATTTT.

This clone was counted only a few times. The chain has TRBV5-1 and TRBJ1-2, with 7 bases identical to TRBD1. The junction had 2 bases not matched to a gene; V was cut back by 2 bases and J by 7 bases. Germline CDR1 SGHRS, CDR2 YFSETQ. The CDR3 sequence is 12 residues long. CDR3 bases: TGCGCCAGCAGCTTCACAGGGGCTGGCTACACCTTC. This sequence encodes CASSFTGAGYTF.

CDR3 coding DNA: TGTGCCAGCAGCCAACAGTTCTACACTGAAGCTTTCTTT. Translating gives CASSQQFYTEAFF. The V and J genes are TRBV2 and TRBJ1-1; D is undetermined. Looked up from germline, CDR1 is SNHLY and CDR2 is FYNNEI. The ends were cut back, 6 bases at V and 3 bases at J, with 11 bases in the middle. The CDR3 spans 13 residues.

The CDR3 is CASSQDRNQPQHF. The CDR3 DNA follows: TGTGCCAGCAGCCAGGACAGGAATCAGCCCCAGCATTTT. V and J are TRBV5-4 and TRBJ1-5; 7 nucleotides line up with TRBD1. The length of the CDR3 is 13 residues. Germline loops: CDR1 SGHNT, CDR2 YYREEE (reference sequence). V dropped 4 bases and J dropped 4; count of bases not matched to a gene: 2.